The source of this T cell receptor beta chain is a study of blood T cells in healthy people across ages. Notes on the study in general: Estimated diversity across one million T cells was deemed an underestimate. Using unsorted PBMCs precluded a conclusive naive versus antigen-experienced comparison.

A second PCR of roughly 6 to 12 cycles used a sample-barcoded 5' primer and a J-beta primer mix. TCRdb passed the 5' RACE reads through MiXCR, listing each CDR3 protein once. This table has about 1.6 million distinct CDR3 sequences, 30% to 40% appearing once. With respect to this clonotype: The target antigen is unknown. An end of the junction differs from the germline gene, which may be a read error.

Sequencing was performed on blood. The sequence came from a woman in her twenties or thirties in good health.

The CDR3 DNA is TGTGCCAGCAGTTTACAGGGGACTGCCTACAGTGAGCAGTTCTTC. Amino acids: CASSLQGTAYSEQFF. V gene TRBV25-1 combines with J gene TRBJ2-1; the D gene is possibly TRBD1 (7 bases). The CDR3 runs to 15 residues. CDR1 is MGHDK and CDR2 is SYGVNS in the germline V gene. The variable domain in full, with the rest retrieved from reference TRBV25-1 and TRBJ2-1, is EADIYQTPRYLVIGTGKKITLECSQTMGHDKMYWYQQDPGMELHLIHYSYGVNSTEKGDLSSESTVSRIRTEHFPLTLESARPSHTSQYLCASSLQGTAYSEQFFGPGTRLTVL.